The 32 T cell receptor beta chains presented below share a single source sample, sequenced in a study of T-cell reconstitution after alpha-beta-depleted transplantation in children. Unique molecular identifiers were built into the TCRbeta library. A single record per CDR3 protein comes from TCRdb applying MiXCR to the PCR reads. The sample records 550,000 to 800,000 distinct CDR3 sequences, over 10% being singletons. The sequencing used PBMCs, collected before TCRalphabeta/CD19-depleted stem cell transplant. These receptors came from a girl aged 2-15 years with congenital amegakaryocytic thrombocytopenia, due to receive a stem cell transplant.

This clonotype was detected ten times or more. This chain joins TRBV7-8 and TRBJ2-7, with D hard to call. This CDR3 spans 12 amino acids. V gave up 0 bases and J gave up 4 bases, with 4 bases separating them. CDR1 and CDR2 from the germline V gene are SGHVS and FQNEAQ. The CDR3 DNA reads as TGTGCCAGCAGCTTAGCGCGGTACGAGCAGTACTTC. Translation: CASSLARYEQYF.

V is TRBV5-1 and J is TRBJ2-5, with 11 bases that match TRBD2. J lost 4 bases, V lost 7 bases, and 9 bases had no gene match. CDR1 SGHRS and CDR2 YFSETQ come from the germline V gene. The length of the CDR3 is 15 residues. CDR3 sequence (DNA): TGCGCCAGCCTTAGCAGCCTAGCGGGAGGAGAGACCCAGTACTTC. As protein: CASLSSLAGGETQYF.

This clonotype appeared a few times. This rearrangement joins TRBV20-1 to TRBJ2-7; D unclear. Trimming stripped 6 bases from V and 3 bases from J, with 12 bases between. Germline assignment: CDR1 DFQATT and CDR2 SNEGSKA (reference sequence). The CDR3 length is 12 residues. CDR3 in DNA: TGCAGTGCCCCTTTAGAGATCTACGAGCAGTACTTC. It encodes CSAPLEIYEQYF.

This chain links TRBV3-1 with TRBJ2-3; D is ambiguous. This CDR3 has 11 residues. Germline V gene data show CDR1 as LGHDT and CDR2 as YNNKEL (reference sequence). V gave up 2 bases and J gave up 6 bases, with 3 bases separating them. The chain's CDR3 is CASSQYDTQYF. CDR3 in DNA: TGTGCCAGCAGCCAATACGATACGCAGTATTTT.

In its sample, this clonotype was seen a few times. The chain links TRBV5-1 to TRBJ1-6, with 7 nucleotides matching TRBD1. The CDR3 has 14 amino acids. Trimming cost V 5 bases and J 5 bases; bases outside gene matches: 4. Germline CDR1 reads SGHRS; CDR2 reads YFSETQ. CDR3 bases: TGCGCCAGCAGTCGGGGACAGAATAATTCACCCCTCCACTTT. Translation: CASSRGQNNSPLHF.

Worth noting for this clonotype: Compared with germline, one end of the junction differs, possibly owing to a read error. J is TRBJ1-1 and V is TRBV10-1; TRBD1 is a possible D gene (5 bases). Germline V gene data show CDR1 as WNHNN and CDR2 as SYGVQD (reference sequence). CDR3 length: 16 residues. This CDR3 is CASTEGRGILNTEAFF. The DNA for the CDR3 is TGCGCCAGCACTGAGGGTCGGGGGATCCTGAACACTGAAGCTTTCTTT.

The chain links TRBV11-1 to TRBJ2-1; 11 nucleotides match TRBD2. This CDR3 has 18 amino acids. V lost 8 bases to trimming and J lost 6 bases; unmatched junction nucleotides: 18. Germline CDR1 and CDR2: SGHAT and FQDESV (reference sequence). The CDR3 DNA follows: TGTGCCAGCGTGAGGGCTAGCGGGAGGCAGAGTCCTAGCAATGAGCAGTTCTTC. It codes for CASVRASGRQSPSNEQFF.

The rearrangement links TRBV27 to TRBJ2-3, with 10 bases that match TRBD2. Germline CDR1 reads MNHEY; CDR2 reads SMNVEV (reference sequence). The CDR3 runs 15 residues. V was clipped by 7 bases and J by 1 base; unmatched bases: 5. DNA of the CDR3: TGTGCCAGCACCAGCGGACTAGCGGGCACAGATACGCAGTATTTT. Its protein product is CASTSGLAGTDTQYF.

The chain employs TRBV18 and TRBJ2-1; 11 bases fit TRBD1. Germline V gene data show CDR1 as KGHSH and CDR2 as LQKENI. The length of the CDR3 is 18 residues. Trimming removed 5 bases from V and 8 bases from J; junction bases left unmatched: 17. The DNA of the CDR3 is TGTGCCAGCTCAGAAGTCCGCCCCGGGACAGGGGGGAACCATGAGCAGTTCTTC. As protein: CASSEVRPGTGGNHEQFF.

This sequence joins TRBV5-5 and TRBJ2-1; D is uncertain. The CDR3 is 15 amino acids. Germline CDR1 SGHKS, CDR2 YYEKEE (reference sequence). V shed 0 bases and J shed 3 bases, with 10 bases lying between them. CDR3 DNA: TGTGCCAGCAGCTTGGTCTCCCCCTACTACAATGAGCAGTTCTTC. Its translation is CASSLVSPYYNEQFF.

This clonotype was observed many times. The chain combines TRBV20-1 with TRBJ2-1, with 9 positions matching TRBD2. This CDR3 contains 16 residues. The germline V gene has CDR1 DFQATT and CDR2 SNEGSKA (reference sequence). Losses at the gene ends were 5 bases for V and 6 bases for J; bases not matched to a gene: 14. This CDR3 is CSASTTFSGGSNEQFF. CDR3 bases: TGCAGTGCTTCCACTACCTTTAGCGGGGGAAGCAATGAGCAGTTCTTC.

The rearrangement links TRBV5-1 to TRBJ1-4; D is unresolved. The germline V and J ends were trimmed by 4 bases and 5 bases, with 6 bases remaining between them. The CDR3 loop spans 12 amino acids. Germline CDR1 is SGHRS and CDR2 is YFSETQ. The CDR3 loop reads CASSPDNEKLFF. The CDR3 DNA reads TGCGCCAGCAGCCCGGACAATGAAAAACTGTTTTTT.

V is TRBV6-5 and J is TRBJ1-3; D gene ambiguous. Trimming pared 2 bases from V and 2 bases from J, leaving 10 bases between. The CDR3 runs 15 residues. Germline CDR1 and CDR2: MNHEY and SVGAGI. The CDR3 region has the DNA TGTGCCAGCAGTTACCCCAGACTTACTGGAAACACCATATATTTT. Protein sequence: CASSYPRLTGNTIYF.

In its sample, this clonotype was seen a few times. The CDR3 sequence is CASSQVGGYRDTEAFF. The CDR3 DNA is TGTGCCAGCAGCCAAGTTGGGGGTTATCGGGACACTGAAGCTTTCTTT. The chain has TRBV3-1 and TRBJ1-1; perhaps TRBD1 as D (5 bases). This CDR3 has 16 residues. CDR1 and CDR2 (germline): LGHDT, YNNKEL (reference sequence). Trimming removed 1 base at V and 3 bases at J, with 15 bases between.

This clonotype showed up many times. This rearrangement joins TRBV7-9 to TRBJ2-7; D gene ambiguous. This CDR3 comprises 12 residues. From germline, CDR1 is SEHNR and CDR2 FQNEAQ (reference sequence). V was clipped by 3 bases and J by 4 bases, with 7 bases between them. This CDR3 is CASSLTPYEQYF. CDR3 sequence (DNA): TGTGCCAGCAGCTTGACTCCTTACGAGCAGTACTTC.

This clonotype was recorded at least ten times. The gene calls are TRBV12-3 or TRBV12-4 and TRBJ2-5; no clear D gene. The CDR3 contains 13 residues. The V gene lost 6 bases and the J gene lost 0 bases, with 8 bases spanning the gap. CDR3: CASSPQYQETQYF. The DNA of the CDR3 is TGTGCCAGCAGCCCCCAGTACCAAGAGACCCAGTACTTC.

The sample holds many counts of this clonotype. The V and J genes are TRBV29-1 and TRBJ1-2, with 8 positions matching TRBD1. V lost 6 bases, J lost 4 bases, and 13 bases stayed unmatched. This CDR3 has 15 amino acids. Germline V gene sequence: CDR1 SQVTM, CDR2 ANQGSEA. This CDR3 is CSVWTTGDSSYGYTF. As DNA, the CDR3 is TGCAGCGTGTGGACGACAGGGGATTCTTCCTATGGCTACACCTTC.

This clonotype was seen many times. The chain joins TRBV4-1 to TRBJ2-1; D ambiguous. Germline V gene lookup returns CDR1 MGHRA and CDR2 YSYEKL. V was clipped by 1 base and J by 1 base, with 11 bases between them. The CDR3 length is 16 residues. The CDR3 DNA reads as TGCGCCAGCAGCCAAGTACCCAAAGTATCCTACAATGAGCAGTTCTTC. Its translation: CASSQVPKVSYNEQFF.

The chain carries TRBV20-1 and TRBJ2-5; 11 nucleotides line up with TRBD2. Germline V CDR1 and CDR2: DFQATT, SNEGSKA (reference sequence). The trim removed 7 bases at V and 4 bases at J, leaving 8 bases unmatched. This CDR3 has 14 residues. The CDR3 DNA follows: TGCAGTGTGGTGGCTAGCGGGAGGTTAGAGACCCAGTACTTC. This sequence encodes CSVVASGRLETQYF.

Ten or more counts support this clonotype. This sequence joins TRBV5-5 and TRBJ2-1; D is possibly TRBD2 (5 bases). Germline V gives CDR1 SGHKS, CDR2 YYEKEE (reference sequence). Trimming took 3 bases from V and 0 from J, leaving 10 bases between them. This CDR3 region has 15 residues. The CDR3 coding sequence is TGTGCCAGCAGCTCGCACCGGGACTCCTACAATGAGCAGTTCTTC. It translates to CASSSHRDSYNEQFF.

The chain has TRBV7-2 and TRBJ2-7, with 8 bases that match TRBD1. V dropped 8 bases and J dropped 2; count of bases not matched to a gene: 8. Germline V gene lookup returns CDR1 SGHTA and CDR2 FQGNSA. The CDR3 contains 14 residues. CDR3 sequence (DNA): TGTGCCAGCGGCCCCTACAGGGGGGCCTACGAGCAGTACTTC. Amino acid sequence: CASGPYRGAYEQYF.

This clonotype was found a few times. The chain has TRBV12-3 or TRBV12-4 and TRBJ2-1, with D maybe TRBD2 (5 bases). Trimming removed 5 bases at V and 7 bases at J, with 24 bases between. The CDR3 covers 17 residues. This CDR3 is CASSNRPLGGSRNEQFF. In nucleotides, the CDR3 is TGTGCCAGCAGTAACCGCCCTCTGGGCGGGTCAAGGAATGAGCAGTTCTTC.

In its sample, this clonotype was seen many times. The V and J genes are TRBV5-1 and TRBJ2-3; the D is unclear. Germline V gene lookup returns CDR1 SGHRS and CDR2 YFSETQ. CDR3 length: 14 amino acids. V dropped 0 bases and J dropped 5 bases, with 10 bases sitting between them. The CDR3 here is CASSLAIIGDTQYF. The CDR3 bases are TGCGCCAGCAGCTTGGCCATTATCGGAGATACGCAGTATTTT.

The sample holds a few counts of this clonotype. The DNA for the CDR3 is TGTGCCAGCAGTGCCGGACTAGCGGGAGACGCCTACGAGCAGTACTTC. This gives the protein CASSAGLAGDAYEQYF. The V gene is TRBV12-3 or TRBV12-4, the J gene TRBJ2-7; 13 nucleotides align to TRBD2. The CDR3 is 16 amino acids. The V gene end was trimmed by 5 bases and the J gene end by 2 bases; junction bases not matched to a gene: 6.

The rearrangement links TRBV12-3 or TRBV12-4 to TRBJ2-1, with 8 bases matching TRBD2. The J segment lost 4 bases and the V segment lost 5 bases, leaving 7 bases of the junction unmatched. The CDR3 covers 15 residues. CDR3 bases: TGTGCCAGCAGTAGTACTAGCGGATATTACAATGAGCAGTTCTTC. Encoded protein: CASSSTSGYYNEQFF.

In this sample, this clonotype turned up a few times. V is TRBV11-1 and J is TRBJ2-1; the D gene could be TRBD1 or TRBD2 (5 bases each). CDR1 is SGHAT and CDR2 is FQDESV in the germline V gene (reference sequence). V was cut by 7 bases and J by 0 bases, with 31 bases left in between. The CDR3 has 21 residues. CDR3 nucleotide sequence: TGTGCCAGCAACCCAAACTCCGCATCCAGGGAACTAGGAAGCTCCTACAATGAGCAGTTCTTC. The encoded protein is CASNPNSASRELGSSYNEQFF.

The rearrangement uses TRBV29-1 and TRBJ2-5; D is perhaps TRBD1 (6 bases). CDR1 and CDR2 (germline): SQVTM, ANQGSEA. The ends were cut back, 3 bases at V and 5 bases at J, with 22 bases in the middle. This CDR3 comprises 16 residues. CDR3 protein: CSVEGPPDRDWETQYF. Here the CDR3 DNA reads TGCAGCGTTGAGGGTCCCCCGGACAGAGATTGGGAGACCCAGTACTTC.

This rearrangement joins TRBV28 to TRBJ2-5, with D possibly being TRBD1 (6 bases). The germline V gene has CDR1 MDHEN and CDR2 SYDVKM. The CDR3 loop spans 15 amino acids. Trimming stripped 5 bases from V and 2 bases from J, with 15 bases between. The DNA for the CDR3 is TGTGCCAGCAGTCTACAACAGGGCGTGCAAGAGACCCAGTACTTC. This sequence encodes CASSLQQGVQETQYF.

This clonotype occurred many times. The genes are TRBV12-3 or TRBV12-4 and TRBJ1-2; 10 nucleotides match TRBD1. Unmatched junction bases numbered 3, after V lost 3 bases and J lost 5 bases. The CDR3 has 14 residues. The CDR3: CASSLRTGGYGYTF. CDR3 DNA: TGTGCCAGCAGTTTGAGGACAGGGGGTTATGGCTACACCTTC.

The V and J genes are TRBV4-2 and TRBJ2-1; 10 bases agree with TRBD2. The ends lost 0 bases at V and 16 bases at J; junction bases unmatched: 12. The CDR3 extends over 15 amino acids. Germline-derived CDR1 and CDR2 are LGHNA and YNFKEQ. CDR3 loop: CASSQDTLAGDTGFF. As DNA, the CDR3 is TGTGCCAGCAGCCAAGATACTCTAGCGGGGGACACAGGATTCTTC.

This clonotype has just a few counts. This chain uses TRBV7-9 with TRBJ2-3; TRBD2 is a possible D gene (5 bases). Germline CDR1 and CDR2: SEHNR and FQNEAQ (reference sequence). This CDR3 contains 13 residues. V dropped 5 bases and J dropped 2 bases, with 8 bases sitting between them. CDR3 DNA: TGTGCCAGCAGCACTAGTACCACAGATACGCAGTATTTT. Its translation is CASSTSTTDTQYF.

This clonotype was detected ten times or more. V gene TRBV28 combines with J gene TRBJ2-7, with 10 bases fitting TRBD2. In germline, CDR1 is MDHEN, CDR2 SYDVKM. Trimming at V came to 6 bases and at J to 6 bases, leaving 8 bases not matched to a gene. CDR3 length: 14 residues. CDR3 residues: CASSSGTSVSEQYF. The CDR3 region has the DNA TGTGCCAGCAGCTCCGGGACTAGCGTCAGCGAGCAGTACTTC.